The T cell receptor beta chain described here comes from a study of CD8 T cells in ankylosing spondylitis. TCRdb independently ran MiXCR on the 5' RACE reads; one entry per CDR3 protein. The sample lists just under 350,000 distinct CDR3 sequences, about 14% seen once, with about 1.1% in the top ten. Only a few counts were recorded for this clonotype. The sequenced sample was blood, either unsorted or a sorted T cell fraction (not recorded which). The source is a male donor with ankylosing spondylitis or in good health (not recorded which).

Here the CDR3 DNA reads TGTGCCAGCAGCCAAGTTGATGGGAGAAACATTCAGTACTTC. It specifies CASSQVDGRNIQYF. V is TRBV3-1 and J is TRBJ2-4; the D gene is possibly TRBD2 (5 bases). The CDR3 is made up of 14 amino acids. V dropped 1 base and J dropped 6 bases, with 10 bases sitting between them. Looked up from germline, CDR1 is LGHDT and CDR2 is YNNKEL (reference sequence). Drawing the rest from reference TRBV3-1 and TRBJ2-4, the complete variable domain is DTAVSQTPKYLVTQMGNDKSIKCEQNLGHDTMYWYKQDSKKFLKIMFSYNNKELIINETVPNRFSPKSPDKAHLNLHINSLELGDSAVYFCASSQVDGRNIQYFGAGTRLSVL.